This paragraph covers one TCR beta chain sequence. Clones were read by immunoSEQ multiplex PCR, and TCRdb kept only the in-frame ones, dropping some. The table lists some 150,000 clones, 94% of them singletons. The sample belongs to a study of control samples from healthy donors and cancer patients. V was pared by 3 bases and J by 1 base, with 6 bases between. Looked up from germline, CDR1 is SGHVS and CDR2 is FQNEAQ. This CDR3 is 13 amino acids long. Sequenced material: blood. This chain joins TRBV7-8 and TRBJ1-1; D is unclear. The receptor's source is a middle-aged man in good health. Written as DNA, the CDR3 is TGTGCCAGCAGCTTGACACCGAACACTGAAGCTTTCTTT. It encodes CASSLTPNTEAFF.